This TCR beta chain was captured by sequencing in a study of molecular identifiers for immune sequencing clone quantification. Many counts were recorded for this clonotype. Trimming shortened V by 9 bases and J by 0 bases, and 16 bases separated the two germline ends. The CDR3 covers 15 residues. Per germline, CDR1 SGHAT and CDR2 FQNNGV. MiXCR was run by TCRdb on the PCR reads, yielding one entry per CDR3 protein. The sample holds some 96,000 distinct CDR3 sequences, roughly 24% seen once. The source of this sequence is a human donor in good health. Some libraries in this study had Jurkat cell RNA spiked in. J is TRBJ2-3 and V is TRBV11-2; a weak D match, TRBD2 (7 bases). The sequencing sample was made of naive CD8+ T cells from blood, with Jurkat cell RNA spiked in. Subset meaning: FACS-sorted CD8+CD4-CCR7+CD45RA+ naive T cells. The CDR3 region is CASPRAGASTDTQYF. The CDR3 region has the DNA TGTGCCAGTCCTAGGGCGGGGGCGAGCACAGATACGCAGTATTTT.